The 27 T cell receptor beta chains given below trace back to one sample, sequenced in a study of T-cell memory formation after mild COVID-19. TCRdb reprocessed the 5' RACE reads with MiXCR, giving one entry per CDR3 protein. The sample contains 300,000 to 400,000 distinct CDR3 sequences, approximately 15% of which appear only once. Sample: PBMCs or a T cell subset sorted from them (not recorded which). These receptor sequences come from a man younger than 35 who had mild COVID-19 (a few samples of this study predate the infection). Cell type and time point are not known.

The V and J genes are TRBV20-1 and TRBJ2-5; 7 nucleotides match TRBD1. V was pared by 5 bases and J by 6 bases, with 12 bases of the junction left unmatched. The CDR3 consists of 14 residues. The germline CDR1 and CDR2 sequences are DFQATT and SNEGSKA (reference sequence). The CDR3 is CSALDPRQGQTQYF. The CDR3 DNA reads TGCAGTGCTCTGGACCCCAGACAGGGCCAGACCCAGTACTTC.

This clonotype was counted ten times or more. The V gene is TRBV7-3, the J gene TRBJ2-7, with D uncertain. The V end lost 4 bases, the J end lost 4 bases, and 11 bases lay between the germline ends. Germline CDR1 SGHTA, CDR2 FQGTGA. The CDR3 extends over 13 amino acids. In DNA form, the CDR3 reads TGTGCCAGCAGCTCCGCAGACGGTTACGAGCAGTACTTC. This sequence encodes CASSSADGYEQYF. Complete variable domain (other parts from reference TRBV7-3 and TRBJ2-7): GAGVSQTPSNKVTEKGKYVELRCDPISGHTALYWYRQSLGQGPEFLIYFQGTGAADDSGLPNDRFFAVRPEGSVSTLKIQRTERGDSAVYLCASSSADGYEQYFGPGTRLTVT.

This clonotype was detected only a few times. The J gene is TRBJ1-1, the V gene TRBV7-2; 8 positions agree with TRBD1. Trimming removed 4 bases from V and 4 bases from J; junction bases left unmatched: 5. This CDR3 is built from 14 residues. Per the germline V gene, CDR1 is SGHTA and CDR2 is FQGNSA. Here the CDR3 reads CASSWTGRTTEAFF. The CDR3 bases are TGTGCCAGCAGCTGGACAGGGCGGACCACTGAAGCTTTCTTT.

This clonotype showed up many times. The rearrangement joins TRBV28 to TRBJ2-5; perhaps TRBD1 as D (6 bases). Germline assignment: CDR1 MDHEN and CDR2 SYDVKM. The CDR3 is 15 amino acids. The germline V and J ends were trimmed by 2 bases and 5 bases, with 15 bases remaining between them. The chain's CDR3 is CASSLPQGTGETQYF. The CDR3 coding sequence is TGTGCCAGCAGTTTACCGCAGGGGACCGGTGAGACCCAGTACTTC.

This clonotype turned up a few times. The chain uses TRBV3-1 and TRBJ2-5, with D unclear. Between the trimmed V and J ends, which lost 2 bases and 5 bases, there was a span of 6 bases. This CDR3 has 12 residues. Germline lookup yields CDR1 LGHDT and CDR2 YNNKEL (reference sequence). CDR3 sequence: CASSQSEETQYF. The DNA for the CDR3 is TGTGCCAGCAGCCAATCAGAGGAGACCCAGTACTTC.

The V gene is TRBV7-6, the J gene TRBJ1-4, with 9 bases aligning to TRBD1. The germline V gene has CDR1 SGHVS and CDR2 FNYEAQ. With 2 bases clipped from V and 8 bases from J, the junction kept 9 bases outside the gene matches. This CDR3 has 16 amino acids. CDR3 nucleotide sequence: TGTGCCAGCAGCTTAAGGGGACAGGGTTTGGGAGAAAAACTGTTTTTT. It codes for CASSLRGQGLGEKLFF.

This clonotype turned up a few times. This chain connects TRBV6-2 or TRBV6-3 to TRBJ2-2, with 7 nucleotides matching TRBD1. The CDR3 totals 17 residues. Germline assignment: CDR1 MNHEY and CDR2 SVGEGT. J gave up 0 bases and V 6 bases, and 10 bases lay outside the gene matches. As DNA, the CDR3 is TGTGCCAGCAGAGATGGACAGGCTACTCCGAACACCGGGGAGCTGTTTTTT. Protein sequence: CASRDGQATPNTGELFF.

The gene calls are TRBV4-1 and TRBJ2-6; 8 bases match TRBD1. The CDR3 covers 18 residues. In germline, CDR1 is MGHRA, CDR2 YSYEKL. The V and J ends lost 4 bases and 1 base, in that order; junction bases with no gene match: 9. CDR3 DNA: TGCGCCAGCAGCCCGCCCGGCAGGGGGCGGTCTGGGGCCAACGTCCTGACTTTC. Its translation: CASSPPGRGRSGANVLTF.

The chain links TRBV12-3 or TRBV12-4 to TRBJ2-5; no firm D call. The V and J ends lost 6 bases and 4 bases respectively, with 9 bases between them. This CDR3 region has 12 residues. CDR3 sequence (DNA): TGTGCCAGCAGAGGTTGGCGAGAGACCCAGTACTTC. It encodes CASRGWRETQYF.

This clonotype turned up a few times. The CDR3 sequence is CASSPQESGNTIYF. The CDR3 nucleotides are TGTGCCAGCAGCCCCCAGGAGTCTGGAAACACCATATATTTT. The chain carries TRBV7-6 and TRBJ1-3; D uncertain. Trimming took 5 bases from V and 1 from J, leaving 9 bases between them. The CDR3 contains 14 residues. CDR1 and CDR2 from the germline V gene are SGHVS and FNYEAQ.

This clonotype was observed a handful of times. The rearrangement joins TRBV5-1 to TRBJ2-1; 7 bases are a match to TRBD1. The CDR3 runs to 15 residues. The trim removed 0 bases at V and 8 bases at J, leaving 8 bases unmatched. Germline lookup yields CDR1 SGHRS and CDR2 YFSETQ. Written as DNA, the CDR3 is TGCGCCAGCAGCTTGGGGTTGAGGGGGCTCCATGAGCAGTTCTTC. This gives the protein CASSLGLRGLHEQFF.

The chain is built from TRBV20-1 and TRBJ2-3; D might be TRBD1 or TRBD2, each matching 5 bases. CDR1 and CDR2 (germline): DFQATT, SNEGSKA (reference sequence). The CDR3 length is 16 residues. Trimming shortened V by 0 bases and J by 0 bases, and 13 bases separated the two germline ends. CDR3 sequence (DNA): TGCAGTGCTAGAGATCCTACTGGGGGTAGCACAGATACGCAGTATTTT. Its translation is CSARDPTGGSTDTQYF.

V usage is TRBV20-1 and J usage is TRBJ2-7; possibly TRBD2 for D (5 bases). V shed 1 base and J shed 3 bases, with 10 bases lying between them. Per germline, CDR1 DFQATT and CDR2 SNEGSKA (reference sequence). The CDR3 length is 13 residues. The CDR3 region is CSARGGIGYEQYV. The CDR3 nucleotides read TGCAGTGCTAGAGGAGGGATTGGCTACGAGCAGTACGTC.

This clonotype came up a few times. The rearrangement links TRBV7-3 to TRBJ1-1; tentatively, D is TRBD1 (5 bases). The V end was cut by 5 bases, the J end by 6 bases, with 16 bases between. This CDR3 is built from 14 residues. Germline CDR1 is SGHTA and CDR2 is FQGTGA. This chain's CDR3 is CASSAATEGSEAFF. The CDR3 nucleotides are TGTGCCAGCAGCGCTGCGACAGAAGGTTCTGAAGCTTTCTTT.

This clonotype was counted many times. The CDR3 reads CASSLMLADNEQFF. As DNA, the CDR3 is TGTGCCAGCAGCCTGATGCTAGCGGACAATGAGCAGTTCTTC. The chain is built from TRBV11-2 and TRBJ2-1; 7 nucleotides agree with TRBD2. Per germline, CDR1 SGHAT and CDR2 FQNNGV. The length of the CDR3 is 14 residues. V shed 5 bases and J 5 bases; nucleotides not matched to a gene: 6. The complete variable domain, with remaining parts taken from reference TRBV11-2 and TRBJ2-1, reads EAGVAQSPRYKIIEKRQSVAFWCNPISGHATLYWYQQILGQGPKLLIQFQNNGVVDDSQLPKDRFSAERLKGVDSTLKIQPAKLEDSAVYLCASSLMLADNEQFFGPGTRLTVL.

The chain uses TRBV4-1 and TRBJ2-7; D might be TRBD1 or TRBD2, each matching 5 bases. CDR1 and CDR2 from the germline V gene are MGHRA and YSYEKL. This CDR3 region has 15 residues. V lost 3 bases to trimming and J lost 0 bases, with 12 bases between them. The CDR3 sequence is CASSQTAESSYEQYF. As DNA, the CDR3 is TGCGCCAGCAGCCAGACAGCGGAGAGCTCCTACGAGCAGTACTTC.

The chain uses TRBV20-1 and TRBJ1-6; D perhaps matches TRBD1 (5 bases). The CDR3 has 14 residues. The germline V and J ends were trimmed by 3 bases and 2 bases, with 8 bases remaining between them. The germline CDR1 and CDR2 sequences are DFQATT and SNEGSKA (reference sequence). CDR3 sequence: CSASEGPYNSPLHF. The CDR3 DNA sequence: TGCAGTGCTAGTGAGGGGCCCTATAATTCACCCCTCCACTTT.

The rearrangement links TRBV24-1 to TRBJ2-1; TRBD1 might be the D (5 bases). Trimming stripped 3 bases from V and 0 bases from J, with 11 bases between. Germline V lookup: CDR1 KGHDR, CDR2 SFDVKD. The CDR3 has 16 residues. This CDR3 is CATSDIQGASYNEQFF. The DNA of the CDR3 is TGTGCCACCAGTGATATTCAAGGGGCCTCCTACAATGAGCAGTTCTTC.

The chain links TRBV14 to TRBJ2-1, with 9 bases fitting TRBD2. The CDR3 totals 16 residues. With V trimmed by 1 base and J by 4 bases, 5 bases remained unmatched. Germline V gene data show CDR1 as SGHDN and CDR2 as FVKESK. The CDR3 bases are TGTGCCAGCAGCCAAGTCGAGCGGGGGGTGTACAATGAGCAGTTCTTC. Protein product: CASSQVERGVYNEQFF.

The rearrangement links TRBV5-6 to TRBJ2-7; tentatively, D is TRBD1 or TRBD2 (5 bases each). Germline-derived CDR1 and CDR2 are SGHDT and YYEEEE. V lost 1 base and J 9 bases, leaving 14 bases between the germline ends. CDR3 size: 13 residues. CDR3 loop: CASSLKGTALQYV. The CDR3 coding sequence is TGTGCCAGCAGCTTGAAGGGGACCGCCTTGCAGTACGTC.

CDR3 residues: CASSDYRSDTQYF. Written as DNA, the CDR3 is TGTGCCAGCTCGGACTACCGCTCAGATACGCAGTATTTT. This rearrangement joins TRBV6-2 or TRBV6-3 to TRBJ2-3; TRBD2 might be the D (6 bases). Trimming took off 8 bases at V and 4 bases at J, with 13 bases between the two ends. The germline V gene has CDR1 MNHEY and CDR2 SVGEGT. There are 13 residues in the CDR3.

This clonotype turned up a few times. The chain employs TRBV5-1 and TRBJ1-4, with 7 bases matching TRBD1. Germline trimming cut 0 bases from V and 0 bases from J; bases unmatched to any gene: 11. Germline CDR1 SGHRS, CDR2 YFSETQ. The CDR3 sequence is 19 residues long. Here the CDR3 reads CASSLEPGQSGATNEKLFF. CDR3 bases: TGCGCCAGCAGCTTGGAGCCGGGACAGTCGGGGGCAACTAATGAAAAACTGTTTTTT.

The V and J genes are TRBV6-6 and TRBJ1-2, with TRBD1 matching 7 bases. In germline, CDR1 is MNHNY, CDR2 SVGAGI (reference sequence). The CDR3 contains 14 residues. The trim removed 7 bases at V and 2 bases at J, leaving 7 bases unmatched. CDR3 nucleotides: TGTGCCAGCAATCATCAGGGGGGGAACTATGGCTACACCTTC. Protein: CASNHQGGNYGYTF.

This clonotype was detected only a few times. This rearrangement joins TRBV30 to TRBJ1-2; 7 nucleotides align to TRBD1. This CDR3 spans 13 amino acids. CDR1 GTSNPN and CDR2 SVGIG come from the germline V gene (reference sequence). V lost 3 bases, J lost 5 bases, and 6 bases stayed unmatched. This CDR3 reads CAWRTQGGYGYTF. CDR3 sequence (DNA): TGTGCCTGGAGAACTCAGGGGGGGTATGGCTACACCTTC.

This sequence joins TRBV6-2 or TRBV6-3 and TRBJ2-3, with 7 bases matching TRBD1. The CDR3 loop spans 13 amino acids. V lost 7 bases, J lost 4 bases, and 5 bases stayed unmatched. Germline loops: CDR1 MNHEY, CDR2 SVGEGT. CDR3 bases: TGTGCCAGCAACGACAGGGAGCCAGATACGCAGTATTTT. Its translation is CASNDREPDTQYF.

The chain links TRBV27 to TRBJ1-1; D is undetermined. The germline V gene has CDR1 MNHEY and CDR2 SMNVEV (reference sequence). Trimming took 6 bases from V and 4 from J, leaving 21 bases between them. The CDR3 covers 16 residues. The CDR3 region is CASSPIMGSGSTEAFF. CDR3 in DNA: TGTGCCAGCAGCCCCATAATGGGATCGGGGAGCACTGAAGCTTTCTTT.

This clonotype was seen more than once but under ten times. The chain links TRBV24-1 to TRBJ2-5; no definite D call. The germline V and J ends were trimmed by 5 bases and 4 bases, with 7 bases remaining between them. CDR1 KGHDR and CDR2 SFDVKD come from the germline V gene. CDR3 length: 12 residues. The CDR3 loop reads CATSGGRETQYF. The CDR3 DNA follows: TGTGCCACCAGTGGGGGAAGAGAGACCCAGTACTTC.